Listed below are T cell receptor beta chains from one sample, sequenced in a study of cytomegalovirus exposure and HLA in healthy donors. The assay was immunoSEQ multiplex PCR, and TCRdb's table has in-frame clones only and misses some. The sample gives 50,000 to 70,000 clones, less than 70% of which show up once; roughly 3.1% is in the top ten. Sequenced material: PBMCs. Every receptor here comes from a man between 25 and 39 years old in good health and CMV-seronegative. CDR3s leave out the opening cysteine and the closing phenylalanine or tryptophan.

j_call: TRBJ2-6; v_call: TRBV4-1; cdr3_aa: ASSQVLSGANVLT
j_call: TRBJ2-5; v_call: TRBV7-9; cdr3_aa: ASSPRTGHETQY
j_call: TRBJ1-5; v_call: TRBV6-1; cdr3_aa: ASSEAWGRDQPQH
j_call: TRBJ2-4; v_call: TRBV7-2; cdr3_aa: ASSLNRGAAAKNIQY
j_call: TRBJ1-1; v_call: TRBV7-9; cdr3_aa: ASSLSTGIEAF
j_call: TRBJ1-1; v_call: TRBV6-4; cdr3_aa: ASSGTGLTEAF
j_call: TRBJ2-1; v_call: TRBV6-4; cdr3_aa: ASSQGSEQF
j_call: TRBJ2-7; v_call: TRBV19; cdr3_aa: ASSIAGAYEQY
j_call: TRBJ1-5; v_call: TRBV18; cdr3_aa: ASSPPEGYSNQPQH
j_call: TRBJ1-1; v_call: TRBV18; cdr3_aa: ASSPIPPGENTEAF
j_call: TRBJ1-6; v_call: TRBV19; cdr3_aa: ASSSTGENSPLH
j_call: TRBJ2-7; v_call: TRBV6-5; cdr3_aa: ASSYSSGTVQQY
j_call: TRBJ1-2; v_call: TRBV10-1; cdr3_aa: ASTRTVYGYT
j_call: TRBJ2-3; v_call: TRBV25-1; cdr3_aa: ASGLGTAAGTQY
j_call: TRBJ1-4; v_call: TRBV15; cdr3_aa: ATMRRGDEKLF
j_call: TRBJ1-2; v_call: TRBV5-1; cdr3_aa: ASSSDSQGGNYGYT
j_call: TRBJ1-6; v_call: TRBV30; cdr3_aa: AWGTDNSPLH
j_call: TRBJ2-1; v_call: TRBV27; cdr3_aa: ASSTPPGRTKF
j_call: TRBJ1-2; v_call: TRBV7-2; cdr3_aa: ASSLGQGYGYT
j_call: TRBJ2-2; v_call: TRBV4-1; cdr3_aa: ASSQVAAGVRLNTGELF
j_call: TRBJ1-5; v_call: TRBV7-8; cdr3_aa: ASSSLFSSNQPQH
j_call: TRBJ2-1; v_call: TRBV20-1; cdr3_aa: SARRQLEQF
j_call: TRBJ1-6; v_call: TRBV2; cdr3_aa: ASSAPLH
j_call: TRBJ1-6; v_call: TRBV7-8; cdr3_aa: ASSLAPGQGLTSPLH
j_call: TRBJ2-3; v_call: TRBV7-3; cdr3_aa: ASSPERVLARGTQY
j_call: TRBJ2-1; v_call: TRBV7-9; cdr3_aa: ASSWTGIDEQF
j_call: TRBJ1-1; v_call: TRBV7-9; cdr3_aa: ASSLAQGNTEAF
j_call: TRBJ2-3; v_call: TRBV5-6; cdr3_aa: ASSLYRGGAVDTQY
j_call: TRBJ1-1; v_call: TRBV29-1; cdr3_aa: SVPGEGTLMNTEAF
j_call: TRBJ2-7; v_call: TRBV15; cdr3_aa: ATSRYRDRDYEQY
j_call: TRBJ1-5; v_call: TRBV5-6; cdr3_aa: ASSAQGTYSNQPQH
j_call: TRBJ2-2; v_call: TRBV4-2; cdr3_aa: ASSQDMSGGPNTGELF
j_call: TRBJ2-3; v_call: TRBV6-9; cdr3_aa: ASSWMRPNTDTQY
j_call: TRBJ2-3; v_call: TRBV5-1; cdr3_aa: ASSLTGTGTDTQY
j_call: TRBJ2-3; v_call: TRBV18; cdr3_aa: ASSFPGTAVGTQY
j_call: TRBJ2-5; v_call: TRBV9; cdr3_aa: ASSPRLAGRQTQY
j_call: TRBJ2-5; v_call: TRBV11-2; cdr3_aa: ASSQSGETQY